A single sample gave rise to the 18 T cell receptor beta chains below, sequenced in a study of Graves' ophthalmopathy and Graves' hyperthyroidism. Amplification of the TCR beta CDR3 regions used RNA transcripts (as template). RT-PCR was first run with HTBI primers, then multiplex PCR in a second round. MiXCR, applied by TCRdb to the multiplex PCR reads, yields one record per CDR3 protein. This sample has around 660,000 distinct CDR3 sequences, with over 40% found just once. Sequencing input: peripheral blood. The origin of the receptors is an adult man with Graves' ophthalmopathy.

The J gene is TRBJ2-7, the V gene TRBV5-1; the D call may be TRBD1 or TRBD2 (5 bases each). The CDR3 has 14 amino acids. CDR1 is SGHRS, CDR2 YFSETQ, per germline. The V and J ends lost 4 bases and 5 bases respectively, with 16 bases between them. The CDR3 region has the DNA TGCGCCAGCAGCCGGGACGGGATTCTTGACGAGCAGTACTTC. Protein: CASSRDGILDEQYF.

This clonotype was detected ten times or more. This chain uses TRBV24-1 with TRBJ1-3; D gene uncertain. The CDR3 is 15 amino acids. The ends were cut back, 8 bases at V and 0 bases at J, with 13 bases in the middle. Germline CDR1 KGHDR, CDR2 SFDVKD. The CDR3 DNA reads as TGTGCCACCAAGTATGCAGCCAACTCTGGAAACACCATATATTTT. Protein: CATKYAANSGNTIYF.

This clonotype was counted ten times or more. The CDR3 is CASNEGLGGYTF. The DNA of the CDR3 is TGTGCCAGCAACGAGGGCCTCGGAGGCTACACCTTC. The J gene is TRBJ1-2, the V gene TRBV2; no firm D call. This CDR3 has 12 amino acids. V dropped 7 bases and J dropped 8 bases, with 14 bases sitting between them. The germline V gene encodes CDR1 SNHLY and CDR2 FYNNEI.

This clonotype was seen many times. The rearrangement joins TRBV29-1 to TRBJ1-2, with TRBD1 identical over 8 bases. Trimming removed 6 bases from V and 6 bases from J; junction bases left unmatched: 0. CDR1 and CDR2 (germline): SQVTM, ANQGSEA. CDR3 size: 10 residues. The CDR3 DNA sequence: TGCAGCGTGGGACAGGATGGCTACACCTTC. Amino acids: CSVGQDGYTF.

The chain has TRBV3-1 and TRBJ1-1; D not certain. Trimming left V 3 bases short and J 4 bases short, with 15 bases between. CDR1 LGHDT and CDR2 YNNKEL come from the germline V gene (reference sequence). The CDR3 sequence is 15 residues long. For the CDR3, the DNA is TGTGCCAGCAGCCACAAAGAGGCAAGCGTCACTGAAGCTTTCTTT. It codes for CASSHKEASVTEAFF.

This clonotype has a handful of counts. This chain links TRBV6-6 with TRBJ1-2; D is ambiguous. The germline V gene has CDR1 MNHNY and CDR2 SVGAGI (reference sequence). The CDR3 covers 11 residues. Trimming took off 9 bases at V and 8 bases at J, with 13 bases between the two ends. Here the CDR3 DNA reads TGTGCCAGTACCACATCCGAAGGCTACACCTTC. Translation: CASTTSEGYTF.

V and J are TRBV6-6 and TRBJ1-1; TRBD1 aligns across 8 bases. Germline CDR1 MNHNY, CDR2 SVGAGI (reference sequence). The CDR3 consists of 15 residues. Trimming took 2 bases from V and 5 from J; bases not matched to a gene: 7. CDR3 nucleotides: TGTGCCAGCAGTTACGGCGGACAGGGATTGACTGAAGCTTTCTTT. This encodes CASSYGGQGLTEAFF.

With regard to this clonotype: A much larger clone lies one base from this, so it may be a read error. This chain connects TRBV9 to TRBJ1-1; D remains ambiguous. CDR3 length: 14 amino acids. CDR1 SGDLS and CDR2 YYNGEE come from the germline V gene. This CDR3 is CASSVVGSNTEASF. As DNA, the CDR3 is TGTGCCAGCAGCGTAGTCGGGTCGAACACTGAAGCTTCCTTT.

There are a few counts of this clonotype. The rearrangement uses TRBV15 and TRBJ2-1, with 7 positions matching TRBD1. The germline CDR1 and CDR2 sequences are LNHNV and YYDKDF (reference sequence). The CDR3 consists of 14 residues. V lost 4 bases to trimming and J lost 6 bases; unmatched junction nucleotides: 6. Written as DNA, the CDR3 is TGTGCCACCAGCACTAGACAGGGACGCAATGAGCAGTTCTTC. Its translation: CATSTRQGRNEQFF.

This clonotype was counted many times. The chain uses TRBV7-9 and TRBJ2-5; 9 positions agree with TRBD1. V dropped 4 bases and J dropped 1; count of bases not matched to a gene: 4. The CDR3 length is 15 residues. The V gene's germline CDR1 is SEHNR and CDR2 FQNEAQ (reference sequence). CDR3 amino acids: CASSYETGGQETQYF. The CDR3 DNA sequence: TGTGCCAGCAGCTACGAGACAGGGGGCCAAGAGACCCAGTACTTC.

This clonotype was picked up a small number of times. V usage is TRBV24-1 and J usage is TRBJ2-3, with D uncertain. Germline V gene sequence: CDR1 KGHDR, CDR2 SFDVKD. The CDR3 covers 12 residues. Trimming shortened V by 3 bases and J by 4 bases, and 4 bases separated the two germline ends. The CDR3 nucleotides read TGTGCCACCAGTGATCTACCAGATACGCAGTATTTT. Translating gives CATSDLPDTQYF.

The rearrangement joins TRBV7-6 to TRBJ2-7, with TRBD1 matching over 9 bases. This CDR3 contains 14 residues. Germline V CDR1 and CDR2: SGHVS, FNYEAQ. With V trimmed by 2 bases and J by 7 bases, 6 bases remained unmatched. CDR3 sequence: CASSLRTGVWEQYF. For the CDR3, the DNA is TGTGCCAGCAGCTTAAGGACAGGGGTATGGGAGCAGTACTTC.

This clonotype came up many times. The chain employs TRBV15 and TRBJ2-6; 8 nucleotides agree with TRBD1. V trimming: 0 bases; J trimming: 3 bases; junction bases outside the gene matches: 1. Germline assignment: CDR1 LNHNV and CDR2 YYDKDF (reference sequence). The CDR3 sequence is 16 residues long. The CDR3: CATSRETGVGANVLTF. In nucleotides, the CDR3 is TGTGCCACCAGCAGAGAGACAGGGGTTGGGGCCAACGTCCTGACTTTC.

There are many counts of this clonotype. The chain is built from TRBV20-1 and TRBJ2-5; 14 nucleotides line up with TRBD2. The trim removed 5 bases at V and 5 bases at J, leaving 7 bases unmatched. Germline V gene lookup returns CDR1 DFQATT and CDR2 SNEGSKA (reference sequence). The CDR3 contains 15 residues. CDR3 in amino acids: CSAAGTSGSRETQYF. CDR3 coding DNA: TGCAGTGCTGCCGGGACTAGCGGGAGTCGGGAGACCCAGTACTTC.

Note on this clonotype: A read error may account for a junction end that differs from germline. This chain joins TRBV29-1 and TRBJ2-5, with D perhaps being TRBD1 or TRBD2 (5 bases each). In germline, CDR1 is SQVTM, CDR2 ANQGSEA. CDR3 length: 12 residues. The CDR3 bases are TGTGCCTACCGGGGCTTTCAAGAGACCCAGTACTTC. This gives the protein CAYRGFQETQYF.

This clonotype occurred a few times. The chain couples TRBV27 to TRBJ2-7, with a tentative D call TRBD1 (5 bases). This CDR3 spans 15 amino acids. The germline CDR1 and CDR2 sequences are MNHEY and SMNVEV (reference sequence). Trimming removed 5 bases at V and 2 bases at J, with 16 bases between. This chain's CDR3 is CASSQPTETTYEQYF. The CDR3 DNA sequence: TGTGCCAGCAGTCAACCGACAGAAACCACCTACGAGCAGTACTTC.

The sample holds many counts of this clonotype. The rearrangement joins TRBV4-3 to TRBJ2-7; D could derive from TRBD1 or TRBD2 (5 bases each). The CDR3 sequence is 14 residues long. V gave up 4 bases and J gave up 7 bases, with 17 bases separating them. CDR1 and CDR2 from the germline V gene are LGHNA and YSLEER. The CDR3 loop reads CASSRDVHSGEQYF. The CDR3 DNA sequence: TGCGCCAGCAGCCGGGACGTCCATTCCGGGGAGCAGTACTTC.

This clonotype has ten or more counts. The chain recombines TRBV20-1 with TRBJ1-2; unclear D gene. The V gene lost 5 bases and the J gene lost 8 bases, with 15 bases spanning the gap. CDR1 is DFQATT, CDR2 SNEGSKA, per germline (reference sequence). The CDR3 covers 12 residues. This CDR3 is CSAAQWGGGYTF. The CDR3 bases are TGCAGTGCTGCCCAATGGGGTGGAGGCTACACCTTC.